Ten or more counts support the clone carrying this TCR beta chain. The antigen remains undetermined. These data are taken from a study of CD8 T cells in ankylosing spondylitis. The study, taken as a whole, reports: Clones tied to disease were said to be significantly enriched in matched ankylosing spondylitis synovial fluid. Previously reported in reactive arthritis synovial fluid and blood were some of the motif variants.

With V trimmed by 2 bases and J by 1 base, 0 bases remained unmatched. This CDR3 contains 16 residues. Germline assignment: CDR1 MNHNS and CDR2 SASEGT. Construction of TCR beta libraries was performed using quantitative 5'-RACE with molecular barcodes. TCRdb analysed the 5' RACE reads with MiXCR anew, one entry per CDR3 protein. The sample has 200,000 to 300,000 distinct CDR3 sequences, roughly a tenth seen once. The clonotype was recovered from a male donor with ankylosing spondylitis or in good health (not recorded which). The chain combines TRBV6-1 with TRBJ2-2, with TRBD2 matching 11 bases. Sample: blood, either unsorted or a sorted T cell fraction (not recorded which). CDR3 sequence: CASSELAGGNTGELFF. The CDR3 DNA follows: TGTGCCAGCAGTGAACTAGCGGGAGGGAACACCGGGGAGCTGTTTTTT.